Here is one T cell receptor beta chain with its context. Antigen specificity is unknown. The data were taken from a study of blood T cells in healthy people across ages. General study findings and limits: There was no known CMV status for donors, so expanded clonotype changes were possibly confounded. When set beside aged donors, long-lived donors presented more naive CD4+ cells and higher diversity. Older age went with lower TCR beta diversity per million T cells, in a roughly linear way.

Together with a sample-barcoded 5' primer, a J-beta primer mix was included in a second PCR lasting roughly 6 to 12 cycles. A single record per CDR3 protein comes from TCRdb applying MiXCR to the 5' RACE reads. Seen here are 1,500,000 or so distinct CDR3 sequences, approximately 59% observed once, and the top ten hold over 6.5%. This CDR3 has 16 residues. V lost 6 bases and J 4 bases, leaving 19 bases between the germline ends. Sequenced input: blood. This clonotype was sampled from a man aged 18 to 29 in good health. The rearrangement uses TRBV12-3 or TRBV12-4 and TRBJ1-5, with D tentatively TRBD1 (5 bases). CDR3 DNA: TGTGCCAGCAGCAATGGGGACGGAGGACGGAATCAGCCCCAGCATTTT. This sequence encodes CASSNGDGGRNQPQHF.